This T cell receptor beta chain was retrieved from a study of blood T cell repertoires in COVID-19. The overall study: T cells, B-cell-depleted T cells, or PBMCs provided the cDNA or gDNA that served as material.

Between the trimmed V and J ends, which lost 8 bases and 0 bases, there was a span of 7 bases. The CDR3 covers 13 residues. CDR1 is WNHNN, CDR2 SYGVQD, per germline (reference sequence). Sequenced by immunoSEQ multiplex PCR; TCRdb stores in-frame clones only, minus some. Of about 76,000 clones detected, around 88% appear once; the ten largest clones hold approximately 8.3%. This clonotype was obtained from a man aged 30 to 45 with acute or convalescent COVID-19. The chain combines TRBV10-1 with TRBJ2-2; weak D call: TRBD1 (5 bases). The material sequenced was peripheral blood. CDR3 in DNA: TGCGCCAGCCAGGGATCGAACACCGGGGAGCTGTTTTTT. As protein: CASQGSNTGELFF.